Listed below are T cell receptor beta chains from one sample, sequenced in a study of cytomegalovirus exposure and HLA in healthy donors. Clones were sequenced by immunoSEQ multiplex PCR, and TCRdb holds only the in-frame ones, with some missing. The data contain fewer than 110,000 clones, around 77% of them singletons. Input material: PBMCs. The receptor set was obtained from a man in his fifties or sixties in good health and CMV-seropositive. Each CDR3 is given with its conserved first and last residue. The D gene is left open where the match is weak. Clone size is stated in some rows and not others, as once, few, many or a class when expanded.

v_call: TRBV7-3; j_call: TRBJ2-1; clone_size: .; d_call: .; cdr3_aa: CASSLQGRANEQFF; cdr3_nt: TGTGCCAGCAGCTTACAGGGGAGGGCCAATGAGCAGTTCTTC
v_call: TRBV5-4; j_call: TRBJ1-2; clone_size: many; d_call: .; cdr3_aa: CASSFWEGDGYTF; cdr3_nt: TGTGCCAGCAGCTTTTGGGAAGGGGATGGCTACACCTTC
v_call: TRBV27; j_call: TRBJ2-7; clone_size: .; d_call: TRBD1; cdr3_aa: CASSKSGTVSYEQYF; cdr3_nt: TGTGCCAGCAGCAAATCCGGGACAGTCTCCTACGAGCAGTACTTC
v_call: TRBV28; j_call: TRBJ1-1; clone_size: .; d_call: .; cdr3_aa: CASSTGTKNTEAFF; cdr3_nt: TGTGCCAGCAGTACGGGGACAAAGAACACTGAAGCTTTCTTT
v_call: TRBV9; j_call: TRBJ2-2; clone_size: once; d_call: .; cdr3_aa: CASSVATTSTNTGELFF; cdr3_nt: TGTGCCAGCAGCGTAGCTACCACTAGCACGAACACCGGGGAGCTGTTTTTT
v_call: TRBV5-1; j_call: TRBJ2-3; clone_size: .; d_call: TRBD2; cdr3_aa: CASSMMRREDTQYF; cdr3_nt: TGCGCCAGCAGCATGATGAGGCGGGAGGATACGCAGTATTTT
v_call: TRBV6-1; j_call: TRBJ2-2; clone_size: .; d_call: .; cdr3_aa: CATTRDWHTGELFF; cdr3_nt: TGTGCCACCACCCGGGACTGGCACACCGGGGAGCTGTTTTTT
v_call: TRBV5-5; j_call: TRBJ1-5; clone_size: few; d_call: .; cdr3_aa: CASSLFGMSNQPQHF; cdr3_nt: TGTGCCAGCAGCTTGTTCGGGATGAGCAATCAGCCCCAGCATTTT
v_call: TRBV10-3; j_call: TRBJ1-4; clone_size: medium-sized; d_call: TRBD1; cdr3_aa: CASTGGEKLFF; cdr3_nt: TGTGCCTCGACAGGGGGGGAAAAACTGTTTTTT
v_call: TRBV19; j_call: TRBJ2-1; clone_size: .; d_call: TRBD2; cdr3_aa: CASSRAAGGFHEQFF; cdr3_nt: TGTGCCAGTAGTAGGGCAGCGGGAGGATTCCATGAGCAGTTCTTC
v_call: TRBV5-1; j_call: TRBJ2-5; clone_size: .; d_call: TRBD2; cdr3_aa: CASSREGGPQQTQYF; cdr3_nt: TGCGCCAGCAGCCGGGAGGGAGGGCCGCAGCAGACCCAGTACTTC
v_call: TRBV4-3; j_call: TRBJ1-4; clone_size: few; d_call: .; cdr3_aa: CASRKAGAGNEKLFF; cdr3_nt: TGCGCCAGCAGAAAGGCGGGGGCGGGGAATGAAAAACTGTTTTTT
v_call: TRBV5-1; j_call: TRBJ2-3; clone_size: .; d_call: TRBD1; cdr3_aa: CASSLNTGVPDTQYF; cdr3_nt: TGCGCCAGCAGCCTAAATACAGGGGTACCAGATACGCAGTATTTT
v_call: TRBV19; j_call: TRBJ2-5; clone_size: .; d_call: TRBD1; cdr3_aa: CASSAPGQVGKETQYF; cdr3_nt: TGTGCCAGTAGTGCTCCGGGACAGGTGGGAAAAGAGACCCAGTACTTC
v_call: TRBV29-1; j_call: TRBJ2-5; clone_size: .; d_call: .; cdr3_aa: CSVWERQETQYF; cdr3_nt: TGCAGCGTTTGGGAGCGCCAAGAGACCCAGTACTTC
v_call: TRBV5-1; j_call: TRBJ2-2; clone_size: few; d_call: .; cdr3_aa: CASSLGGINTGELFF; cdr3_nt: TGCGCCAGCAGCTTGGGCGGGATTAACACCGGGGAGCTGTTTTTT
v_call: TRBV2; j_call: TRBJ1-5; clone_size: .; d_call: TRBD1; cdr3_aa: CASSAGQGYNQPQHF; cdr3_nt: TGTGCCAGCAGCGCGGGACAGGGGTATAATCAGCCCCAGCATTTT
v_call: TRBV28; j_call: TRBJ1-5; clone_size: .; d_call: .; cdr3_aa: CASSLSRVRSQHF; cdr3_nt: TGTGCCAGCAGTTTATCCAGGGTACGGTCCCAGCATTTT
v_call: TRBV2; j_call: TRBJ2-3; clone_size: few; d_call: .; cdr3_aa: CAYRGGLSTDTQYF; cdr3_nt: TGTGCCTATAGGGGGGGGCTAAGCACAGATACGCAGTATTTT
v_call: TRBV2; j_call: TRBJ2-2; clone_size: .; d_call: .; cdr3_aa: CASSEAGGYTGELFF; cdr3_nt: TGTGCCAGCAGTGAAGCGGGAGGATACACCGGGGAGCTGTTTTTT
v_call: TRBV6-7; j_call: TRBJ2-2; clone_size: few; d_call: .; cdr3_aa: CASSYGQGRAGELFF; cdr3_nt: TGTGCCAGCAGTTACGGGCAGGGAAGGGCCGGGGAGCTGTTTTTT
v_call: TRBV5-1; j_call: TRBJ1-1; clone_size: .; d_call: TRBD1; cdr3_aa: CASSLAPAGGKAFF; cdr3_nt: TGCGCCAGCAGCTTGGCCCCGGCAGGGGGCAAAGCTTTCTTT
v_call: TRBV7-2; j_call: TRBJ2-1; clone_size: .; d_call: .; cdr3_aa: CASSLGGGNNEQFF; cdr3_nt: TGTGCCAGCAGCTTAGGGGGAGGTAACAATGAGCAGTTCTTC
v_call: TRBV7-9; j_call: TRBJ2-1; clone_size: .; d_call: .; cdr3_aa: CASSPPFVEGLNEQFF; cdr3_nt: TGTGCCAGCAGCCCCCCATTCGTGGAGGGCCTAAATGAGCAGTTCTTC
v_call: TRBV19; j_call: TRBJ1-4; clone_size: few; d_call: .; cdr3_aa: CASSTAAVNEKLFF; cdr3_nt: TGTGCCAGTAGTACCGCGGCAGTAAATGAAAAACTGTTTTTT
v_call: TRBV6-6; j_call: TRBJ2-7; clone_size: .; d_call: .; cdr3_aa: CASSYTQVGEQYF; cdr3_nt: TGTGCCAGCAGTTATACCCAGGTCGGCGAGCAGTACTTC
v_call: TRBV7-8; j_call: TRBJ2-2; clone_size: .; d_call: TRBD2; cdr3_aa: CASSKLAGGQNTGELFF; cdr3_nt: TGTGCCAGCAGCAAACTAGCGGGAGGTCAGAACACCGGGGAGCTGTTTTTT
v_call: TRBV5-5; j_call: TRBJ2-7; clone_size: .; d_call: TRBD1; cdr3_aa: CASSLAQGAYEQYF; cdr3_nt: TGTGCCAGCAGCTTGGCCCAGGGGGCGTACGAGCAGTACTTC
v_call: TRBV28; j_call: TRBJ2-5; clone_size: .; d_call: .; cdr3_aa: CASSFLRTEGPYLETQYF; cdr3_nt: TGTGCCAGCAGTTTTTTGAGGACAGAGGGGCCTTACTTAGAGACCCAGTACTTC
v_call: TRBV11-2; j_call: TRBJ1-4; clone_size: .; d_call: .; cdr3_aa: CASSLDPGRGTNEKLFF; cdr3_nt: TGTGCCAGCAGCTTAGATCCGGGGAGAGGGACTAATGAAAAACTGTTTTTT
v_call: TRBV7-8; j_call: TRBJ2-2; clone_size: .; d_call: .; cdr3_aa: CASSLTPRLSGGELFF; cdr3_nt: TGTGCCAGCAGCTTAACCCCCCGGCTCTCAGGGGGGGAGCTGTTTTTT
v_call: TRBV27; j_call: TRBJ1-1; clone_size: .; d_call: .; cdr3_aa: CASSQRQSTEAFF; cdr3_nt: TGTGCCAGCAGTCAACGACAGAGTACTGAAGCTTTCTTT
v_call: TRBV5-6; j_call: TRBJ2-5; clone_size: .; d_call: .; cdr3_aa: CASSLAGRAQETQYF; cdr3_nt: TGTGCCAGCAGCTTGGCCGGCAGGGCCCAAGAGACCCAGTACTTC